This passage covers 8 T cell receptor beta chains from one sample sequenced in a study of early T cells in non-severe SARS-CoV-2 infection. A single record per CDR3 protein comes from TCRdb applying MiXCR to the 5' RACE reads. The sample yields more than 55,000 distinct CDR3 sequences, 4% to 6% seen once. The source was whole blood, collected at baseline. The receptors here all came from an adult who was a healthcare worker with PCR-confirmed SARS-CoV-2 infection or an uninfected control (not recorded which). The donor label of this sample is uncertain.

V is TRBV10-2 and J is TRBJ2-4, with 8 bases aligning to TRBD1. CDR1 WSHSY and CDR2 SAAADI come from the germline V gene. The CDR3 runs 15 residues. The V and J ends lost 6 bases and 9 bases, in that order; junction bases with no gene match: 13. CDR3 coding DNA: TGCGCCAGCAGAGAACCGGGACAGGCCTTCGGCATTCAGTACTTC. Its translation is CASREPGQAFGIQYF.

In its sample, this clonotype was seen a few times. The chain has TRBV11-2 and TRBJ1-2; no firm D call. The CDR3 consists of 15 residues. V was clipped by 0 bases and J by 6 bases, with 14 bases between them. Germline CDR1 SGHAT, CDR2 FQNNGV. The CDR3 sequence: CASSLENGVRNGYTF. The CDR3 bases are TGTGCCAGCAGCTTAGAGAACGGGGTACGAAATGGCTACACCTTC.

This clonotype appeared many times. V is TRBV10-2 and J is TRBJ2-3, with 11 bases fitting TRBD2. Germline CDR1 is WSHSY and CDR2 is SAAADI. V trimming: 7 bases; J trimming: 6 bases; junction bases outside the gene matches: 9. CDR3 length: 15 residues. The CDR3 DNA reads as TGCGCCAGCAACTTAGCGGGGGGGCCCTTCGATACGCAGTATTTT. It codes for CASNLAGGPFDTQYF.

This clonotype has ten or more counts. This sequence joins TRBV2 and TRBJ1-1; 7 positions match TRBD1. Germline lookup yields CDR1 SNHLY and CDR2 FYNNEI. After removal of 5 bases from V and 0 bases from J, the junction contained 9 bases not matched to a gene. The CDR3 covers 16 residues. The CDR3 nucleotides are TGTGCCAGCAGTCCCGACAGGGCGAGGGTGAACACTGAAGCTTTCTTT. Translated, it gives CASSPDRARVNTEAFF.

The chain employs TRBV7-9 and TRBJ2-7; no clear D. The V end lost 1 base, the J end lost 0 bases, and 10 bases lay between the germline ends. The length of the CDR3 is 15 residues. Germline CDR1 and CDR2: SEHNR and FQNEAQ (reference sequence). CDR3 sequence (DNA): TGTGCCAGCAGCTTAGGAGACCCCAGCTCCTACGAGCAGTACTTC. Protein product: CASSLGDPSSYEQYF.

V gene TRBV7-2 combines with J gene TRBJ1-2; a weak D match, TRBD1 (5 bases). The CDR3 length is 15 residues. The germline gives CDR1 SGHTA, CDR2 FQGNSA. Trimming cost V 4 bases and J 3 bases, with 15 bases left between them. This chain's CDR3 is CASSWDLGGDYGYTF. The CDR3 nucleotides are TGTGCCAGCAGCTGGGACTTGGGAGGTGACTATGGCTACACCTTC. Full variable domain (remainder filled in from reference TRBV7-2 and TRBJ1-2): GAGVSQSPSNKVTEKGKDVELRCDPISGHTALYWYRQSLGQGLEFLIYFQGNSAPDKSGLPSDRFSAERTGGSVSTLTIQRTQQEDSAVYLCASSWDLGGDYGYTFGSGTRLTVV.

At least ten counts were recorded for this clonotype. The chain joins TRBV7-6 to TRBJ2-7; D uncertain. CDR1 is SGHVS, CDR2 FNYEAQ, per germline. The CDR3 loop spans 11 amino acids. V was pared by 5 bases and J by 6 bases, with 8 bases between. The CDR3 region is CASSQQSEQYF. Written as DNA, the CDR3 is TGTGCCAGCAGCCAGCAGAGCGAGCAGTACTTC.

Many counts were recorded for this clonotype. This chain connects TRBV7-9 to TRBJ1-1; D is possibly TRBD1 (6 bases). Germline CDR1 reads SEHNR; CDR2 reads FQNEAQ (reference sequence). With 8 bases removed from V and 14 bases from J, the gap between germline ends came to 24 bases. The CDR3 is 13 amino acids. CDR3 loop: CASGERRGQRFFF. The DNA of the CDR3 is TGTGCCAGCGGCGAGAGGAGAGGACAGAGGTTCTTCTTT.